This T cell receptor beta chain was sequenced in a study of blood T cell repertoires in COVID-19. Individuals aged 18 to 89 years were recruited from 24 US areas. The study counted Cohort 3 donors as recovered given two negative PCRs, clearance, or symptom resolution. TCRdb's copy holds only in-frame clones and misses some; the assay was immunoSEQ multiplex PCR. This sample has some 200,000 clones, with around 89% found just once. In germline, CDR1 is MNHEY, CDR2 SVGEGT. V shed 6 bases, J shed 7 bases, and the junction held 10 bases outside the gene matches. The CDR3 is made up of 15 amino acids. Input material: PBMCs or T cells enriched from blood (not recorded which). This receptor was obtained from a woman aged 30 to 39 who had recovered from COVID-19. The rearrangement joins TRBV6-2 or TRBV6-3 to TRBJ1-5, with TRBD1 matching 9 bases. CDR3 coding DNA: TGTGCCAGCAGCTTCAAACAGGGGGCAAGCCAGCCCCAGCATTTT. It specifies CASSFKQGASQPQHF.